This TCR beta chain was sequenced in a study of cytomegalovirus exposure and HLA in healthy donors. V lost 3 bases to trimming and J lost 7 bases, with 7 bases between them. CDR3 length: 11 residues. Per the germline V gene, CDR1 is DFQATT and CDR2 is SNEGSKA (reference sequence). This clone was detected only a few times. PCR involved 60 Vbeta and 13 Jbeta primers. Sequenced by immunoSEQ multiplex PCR; TCRdb stores in-frame clones only, minus some. Of 150,000 to 200,000 clones listed, roughly 81% are singletons. The sequence came from a girl under 18 in good health and CMV-seropositive. The sequencing input was PBMCs. The V call is TRBV20-1, the J call TRBJ2-1; D unresolved. The CDR3 sequence: CSARIGNEQFF. DNA for the CDR3: TGCAGTGCTAGGATCGGGAATGAGCAGTTCTTC.